Presented here are 26 T cell receptor beta chains from one specimen sequenced in a study of blood T cell repertoires in COVID-19. Libraries were prepared by immunoSEQ multiplex PCR; TCRdb keeps only in-frame clonotypes and omits some of them. The profile shows approximately 280,000 clones, roughly 85% of them singletons. Sequenced input: peripheral blood. Receptors were obtained from a man in his fifties or sixties with active or convalescent COVID-19.

A remark on this clone: At one boundary the junction diverges from the germline segment, which might be a read error. The rearrangement links TRBV6-2 or TRBV6-3 to TRBJ2-5; 11 nucleotides line up with TRBD2. The germline gives CDR1 MNHEY, CDR2 SVGEGT. The CDR3 is 13 amino acids. The CDR3 nucleotides are TGTGCCAGCAGTCCCCGAATTACTAGCGGGAGCCACTTC. Its translation: CASSPRITSGSHF.

V usage is TRBV24-1 and J usage is TRBJ2-4; tentatively, D is TRBD1 (6 bases). Per germline, CDR1 KGHDR and CDR2 SFDVKD. This CDR3 is 12 amino acids long. V gave up 9 bases and J gave up 7 bases, with 12 bases separating them. CDR3 DNA: TGTGCCACCCCATGTAGGGGGAACATTCAGTACTTC. Translating gives CATPCRGNIQYF.

This clone was found a few times. The genes are TRBV5-1 and TRBJ1-3; D not certain. CDR3 size: 14 residues. Looked up from germline, CDR1 is SGHRS and CDR2 is YFSETQ. Trimming removed 5 bases from V and 0 bases from J, with 9 bases in between. CDR3 nucleotides: TGCGCCAGCAGTTTCGGGGACTCTGGAAACACCATATATTTT. Translating gives CASSFGDSGNTIYF.

This chain connects TRBV19 to TRBJ2-7; TRBD1 aligns across 11 bases. This CDR3 contains 16 residues. Trimming at V came to 1 base and at J to 2 bases, leaving 4 bases not matched to a gene. Germline CDR1 LNHDA, CDR2 SQIVND (reference sequence). The CDR3 nucleotides are TGTGCCAGTAGTATAGGGACGGGACAGGGGGCCTACGAGCAGTACTTC. The encoded protein is CASSIGTGQGAYEQYF.

The J gene is TRBJ2-2, the V gene TRBV27, with 8 bases that match TRBD1. The CDR3 is 15 residues long. The germline V gene has CDR1 MNHEY and CDR2 SMNVEV (reference sequence). V dropped 2 bases and J dropped 2; count of bases not matched to a gene: 1. DNA for the CDR3: TGTGCCAGCAGTTTACAGGGGGCCAACACCGGGGAGCTGTTTTTT. Amino acid sequence: CASSLQGANTGELFF.

J is TRBJ2-2 and V is TRBV18; 7 bases line up with TRBD1. CDR1 is KGHSH, CDR2 LQKENI, per germline. The CDR3 is 14 residues long. Trimming cost V 8 bases and J 2 bases; bases outside gene matches: 5. The CDR3 DNA is TGTGCCAGCACGGGGACAGCTAACACCGGGGAGCTGTTTTTT. Translating gives CASTGTANTGELFF.

This chain links TRBV9 with TRBJ2-2; 7 nucleotides line up with TRBD2. With 0 bases clipped from V and 4 bases from J, the junction kept 6 bases outside the gene matches. The germline V gene encodes CDR1 SGDLS and CDR2 YYNGEE. This CDR3 is built from 16 residues. Here the CDR3 reads CASSVEGTTFTGELFF. The CDR3 nucleotides read TGTGCCAGCAGCGTAGAGGGGACTACTTTCACCGGGGAGCTGTTTTTT.

The chain combines TRBV6-2 or TRBV6-3 with TRBJ2-3; 15 bases fit TRBD2. V lost 2 bases and J lost 5; bases outside the gene matches: 11. CDR3 length: 19 residues. Germline CDR1 and CDR2: MNHEY and SVGEGT. CDR3 loop: CASSYPRTSGRARVDTQYF. The CDR3 nucleotides read TGTGCCAGCAGTTACCCGCGGACTAGCGGGAGGGCCAGGGTAGATACGCAGTATTTT.

The CDR3: CASSLGQYGYTF. CDR3 in DNA: TGTGCCAGCAGTTTAGGGCAATATGGCTACACCTTC. The chain recombines TRBV12-3 or TRBV12-4 with TRBJ1-2; D is unclear. V was pared by 1 base and J by 5 bases, with 5 bases between. This CDR3 has 12 residues.

The CDR3 protein is CAISGGTGEYEQYF. DNA for the CDR3: TGTGCCATCAGCGGTGGAACAGGGGAGTACGAGCAGTACTTC. V is TRBV10-3 and J is TRBJ2-7, with 7 positions matching TRBD1. Germline assignment: CDR1 ENHRY and CDR2 SYGVKD. CDR3 length: 14 residues. Trimming took 6 bases from V and 4 from J; bases not matched to a gene: 9.

The chain is built from TRBV10-3 and TRBJ2-3, with 11 bases aligning to TRBD2. The V gene's germline CDR1 is ENHRY and CDR2 SYGVKD. The J segment lost 6 bases and the V segment lost 10 bases, leaving 15 bases of the junction unmatched. The CDR3 runs 16 residues. CDR3 protein: CATVRDLAGGMDTQYF. The CDR3 region has the DNA TGTGCCACGGTGCGGGACCTAGCGGGAGGAATGGATACGCAGTATTTT.

DNA for the CDR3: TGTGCCAGCGGAGTACAGGGAAGGTCGAATTCACCCCTCCACTTT. It specifies CASGVQGRSNSPLHF. This sequence joins TRBV28 and TRBJ1-6; D possibly corresponds to TRBD1 (6 bases). The CDR3 length is 15 residues. Trimming pared 8 bases from V and 7 bases from J, leaving 18 bases between. Germline values: CDR1 MDHEN, CDR2 SYDVKM.

The chain combines TRBV15 with TRBJ1-1, with 8 bases aligning to TRBD1. Germline V gives CDR1 LNHNV, CDR2 YYDKDF (reference sequence). This CDR3 comprises 14 residues. The J segment lost 3 bases and the V segment lost 1 base, leaving 1 base of the junction unmatched. For the CDR3, the DNA is TGTGCCACCAGCAGAGGACAGGGGCACACTGAAGCTTTCTTT. This translates into CATSRGQGHTEAFF.

This clone was seen only once. The rearrangement joins TRBV7-8 to TRBJ1-1, with D perhaps TRBD1 (6 bases). CDR3 length: 18 amino acids. Trimming stripped 1 base from V and 0 bases from J, with 18 bases between. Germline CDR1 and CDR2: SGHVS and FQNEAQ. CDR3 sequence: CASSLVSLTRTVNTEAFF. In nucleotides, the CDR3 is TGTGCCAGCAGCTTAGTCAGTCTCACCCGGACAGTGAACACTGAAGCTTTCTTT.

This chain links TRBV7-2 with TRBJ1-5; 7 bases are shared with TRBD1. CDR1 is SGHTA and CDR2 is FQGNSA in the germline V gene. V was clipped by 0 bases and J by 6 bases; unmatched bases: 2. This CDR3 is 14 amino acids long. CDR3 in amino acids: CASSLAGQTQPQHF. The DNA of the CDR3 is TGTGCCAGCAGCTTAGCGGGACAGACTCAGCCCCAGCATTTT.

This chain links TRBV27 with TRBJ2-5; TRBD2 matches at 12 bases. The CDR3 sequence is 17 residues long. Germline-derived CDR1 and CDR2 are MNHEY and SMNVEV (reference sequence). V lost 6 bases to trimming and J lost 4 bases; unmatched junction nucleotides: 12. The CDR3: CASSSSTSGSRRETQYF. CDR3 nucleotide sequence: TGTGCCAGCAGCTCCTCGACTAGCGGGAGTAGGAGAGAGACCCAGTACTTC.

This clone was counted at least ten times. This chain links TRBV2 with TRBJ1-1; 7 bases are shared with TRBD1. CDR1 is SNHLY, CDR2 FYNNEI, per germline. J gave up 0 bases and V 3 bases, and 1 base lay outside the gene matches. The CDR3 sequence is 14 residues long. CDR3 nucleotides: TGTGCCAGCAGTGACGGGACAGTGAACACTGAAGCTTTCTTT. Its translation: CASSDGTVNTEAFF.

The rearrangement joins TRBV15 to TRBJ1-2; 7 bases match TRBD1. This CDR3 has 13 residues. V shed 0 bases and J 8 bases; nucleotides not matched to a gene: 3. Germline CDR1 is LNHNV and CDR2 is YYDKDF (reference sequence). CDR3 in amino acids: CATSREQGNGYTF. CDR3 nucleotide sequence: TGTGCCACCAGCAGAGAACAGGGGAACGGCTACACCTTC.

The J gene is TRBJ1-2, the V gene TRBV5-1; possible D gene TRBD1, 6 bases. CDR1 and CDR2 from the germline V gene are SGHRS and YFSETQ. This CDR3 is 14 amino acids long. V was pared by 4 bases and J by 3 bases, with 13 bases between. CDR3 loop: CASSRSGDDYGYTF. The CDR3, as DNA: TGCGCCAGCAGCCGATCAGGGGATGACTATGGCTACACCTTC.

V and J are TRBV6-6 and TRBJ1-2; 8 bases match TRBD1. The V segment lost 6 bases and the J segment 7 bases; nucleotides outside the gene matches: 10. The CDR3 is made up of 14 amino acids. Germline CDR1 and CDR2: MNHNY and SVGAGI (reference sequence). For the CDR3, the DNA is TGTGCCAGCAGCTCCGTGGACAGGGCGGGTGGCTACACCTTC. Its translation is CASSSVDRAGGYTF.

This clone was observed a single time. The V gene is TRBV30, the J gene TRBJ2-5; TRBD2 aligns across 12 bases. Trimming cost V 5 bases and J 2 bases; bases outside gene matches: 9. From germline, CDR1 is GTSNPN and CDR2 SVGIG (reference sequence). The CDR3 length is 16 residues. The CDR3 sequence: CAWVFRGTSGQETQYF. CDR3 bases: TGTGCCTGGGTGTTTCGGGGGACTAGCGGGCAAGAGACCCAGTACTTC.

V usage is TRBV27 and J usage is TRBJ1-4; D not resolved. CDR3 length: 13 residues. V lost 4 bases and J lost 7, with 10 bases in between. The germline V gene encodes CDR1 MNHEY and CDR2 SMNVEV (reference sequence). CDR3 residues: CASSSQDLEKLFF. The CDR3 DNA reads as TGTGCCAGCAGTTCTCAGGATCTTGAAAAACTGTTTTTT.

This chain links TRBV29-1 with TRBJ2-1; the match to TRBD2 covers 10 bases. Trimming removed 8 bases from V and 9 bases from J; junction bases left unmatched: 7. The CDR3 totals 12 residues. Germline CDR1 reads SQVTM; CDR2 reads ANQGSEA. The DNA of the CDR3 is TGCAGCTTGAGGACTAGCGGCCCTGAGCAGTTCTTC. Protein: CSLRTSGPEQFF.

The chain employs TRBV6-5 and TRBJ1-2, with 8 bases that match TRBD1. CDR1 and CDR2 from the germline V gene are MNHEY and SVGAGI. After removal of 6 bases from V and 8 bases from J, the junction contained 8 bases not matched to a gene. This CDR3 has 13 amino acids. As DNA, the CDR3 is TGTGCCAGCAGCTTGACAGGGGAGGGCGGCTACACCTTC. Its protein is CASSLTGEGGYTF.

The count of this clone is one. The chain combines TRBV5-1 with TRBJ1-1, with TRBD1 as a possible D gene (6 bases). Germline loops: CDR1 SGHRS, CDR2 YFSETQ. The CDR3 is 16 amino acids. V lost 0 bases to trimming and J lost 0 bases, with 12 bases between them. CDR3 in DNA: TGCGCCAGCAGCTTGGAGCAGGGGCTCCTGAACACTGAAGCTTTCTTT. Protein: CASSLEQGLLNTEAFF. Full variable domain (remainder filled in from reference TRBV5-1 and TRBJ1-1): KAGVTQTPRYLIKTRGQQVTLSCSPISGHRSVSWYQQTPGQGLQFLFEYFSETQRNKGNFPGRFSGRQFSNSRSEMNVSTLELGDSALYLCASSLEQGLLNTEAFFGQGTRLTVV.

The table lists this clone with a count of one. V usage is TRBV3-1 (or the pseudogene TRBV3-2) and J usage is TRBJ1-2, with unresolved D. The V end lost 0 bases, the J end lost 5 bases, and 4 bases lay between the germline ends. From germline, CDR1 is LGHDT and CDR2 YNNKEL (reference sequence). The CDR3 is 12 amino acids. The CDR3 spells CASSQDPYGYTF. In nucleotides, the CDR3 is TGTGCCAGCAGCCAAGATCCGTATGGCTACACCTTC.